The T cell receptor beta chain described here comes from a study of cytomegalovirus exposure and HLA in healthy donors. Study details: As an earlier analysis found, around 190 million T cells yielded about 100 million unique TCR beta sequences.

Germline V gene data show CDR1 as SGHRS and CDR2 as YFSETQ. The CDR3 totals 12 residues. Trimming shortened V by 1 base and J by 6 bases, and 5 bases separated the two germline ends. Study-level results: Further analysis was carried out later, and it showed several of the most significant clusters appearing linked to common viral pathogens. Presence/absence analyses assumed roughly uniform sequencing depth across donors.

As to this clone: Its antigen remains unidentified.

PCR amplification relied on 60 Vbeta primers (plus 13 Jbeta primers). Sequencing was performed with immunoSEQ multiplex PCR; in TCRdb, only in-frame clones are kept and a portion is missing. The table has under 200,000 clones, around 83% seen once. The source is a woman younger than 35 in good health and CMV-seronegative. The sample was PBMCs. V usage is TRBV5-1 and J usage is TRBJ2-1; no clear D. CDR3 in DNA: TGCGCCAGCAGCTTGACGGGCAATGAGCAGTTCTTC. This translates into CASSLTGNEQFF.